A selection of T cell receptor beta chains follows, all from one sample in a study of T cells in Graves' hyperthyroidism and ophthalmopathy. TCRdb independently ran MiXCR on the multiplex PCR reads; one entry per CDR3 protein. The table records hundreds of thousands of distinct CDR3 sequences, around 14% of them present only once. The sample was blood. These receptors all stem from a woman under 30 with Graves' hyperthyroidism. Both conserved end residues are part of each CDR3. A D gene is named only where the DNA matches it firmly. Clone size, where shown, is once, few, many, or a class for clones that have expanded.

D gene	V gene	J gene	clone size	CDR3 DNA	CDR3 protein
TRBD1	TRBV18	TRBJ2-3	many	TGTGCCAGCTCACCTGGGACAGGTTTTGGAGATACGCAGTATTTT	CASSPGTGFGDTQYF
-	TRBV12-3/TRBV12-4	TRBJ1-1	many	TGTGCCAGCACCCCTTTGGGATTACGCACTGAAGCTTTCTTT	CASTPLGLRTEAFF
-	TRBV7-8	TRBJ2-5	-	TGTGCCAGCAGACGAGGTACAATAATCCAAGAGACCCAGTACTTC	CASRRGTIIQETQYF
-	TRBV7-9	TRBJ1-3	few	TGTGCCAGCAGCTCCCCGGGACGCTCGGGTGGAAACACCATATATTTT	CASSSPGRSGGNTIYF
TRBD2	TRBV20-1	TRBJ2-1	many	TGCAGTGCTCAAGGACTAGCGGGAGGTTTAAATGAGCAGTTCTTC	CSAQGLAGGLNEQFF
-	TRBV28	TRBJ2-4	many	TGTGCCAGCAGTCCAACAGCCGATACAGTAGCCAAAAACATTCAGTACTTC	CASSPTADTVAKNIQYF
TRBD1	TRBV6-2/TRBV6-3	TRBJ1-1	few	TGTGCCAGCAGTTTGACAGGGGGCCTCACGGCCCTTGTTTTCGTCTTT	CASSLTGGLTALVFVF
-	TRBV3-1	TRBJ2-1	many	TGTGCCAGCAGCCAGATCCGGGACATCTACAATGAGCAGTTCTTC	CASSQIRDIYNEQFF
-	TRBV6-5	TRBJ1-4	many	TGTGCCAGCAGTTACAGAGGGAATGAAAAACTGTTTTTT	CASSYRGNEKLFF
TRBD2	TRBV29-1	TRBJ2-7	-	TGCAGCGTGAGGACTGCGGGTAGCGGGAGCTCCTACGAGCAGTACTTC	CSVRTAGSGSSYEQYF
TRBD1	TRBV7-9	TRBJ2-1	-	TGTGCCAGCGCTGGGACAGGGGGCCTTGAGCAGTTCTTC	CASAGTGGLEQFF
-	TRBV10-3	TRBJ2-7	few	TGTGCCGCCGCAGGGAGCTACTACGAGCAGTACTTC	CAAAGSYYEQYF
-	TRBV28	TRBJ1-2	many	TGTGCCAGCAGCCCCCCAAACAGAGGCTACACCTTC	CASSPPNRGYTF
-	TRBV6-1	TRBJ1-6	-	TGTGCCAGCTCTTCGGGCGGGGCCAAGAATTCACCCCTCCACTTT	CASSSGGAKNSPLHF
-	TRBV7-9	TRBJ2-2	few	TGTGCCAGCAGCCCAACTAGGGGGGAAAAGAACACCGGGGAGCTGTTTTTT	CASSPTRGEKNTGELFF
-	TRBV15	TRBJ2-1	-	TGTGCCACCAGCAGAGATGAGCGGGATGAGCAGTTCTTC	CATSRDERDEQFF
-	TRBV9	TRBJ1-2	-	TGTGCCAGCAGCCCCGTGGGGTATGGCTACACCTTC	CASSPVGYGYTF
TRBD2	TRBV5-4	TRBJ2-7	-	TGTGCCAGCAGCTTGGACGGCGGGGGGGCTTCCGAGCAGTACTTC	CASSLDGGGASEQYF
TRBD2	TRBV20-1	TRBJ2-7	few	TGCAGTGCTCTGGACTTGGGTAGCGGGGGCTACGAGCAGTACTTC	CSALDLGSGGYEQYF
TRBD1	TRBV2	TRBJ2-7	many	TGTGCCAGCAGTGGCGAGACAGGGGGTTACGAGCAGTACTTC	CASSGETGGYEQYF
TRBD1	TRBV6-5	TRBJ1-1	many	TGTGCCAGCAGTTACTCAACAGGGGGTTCAGAAGCTTTCTTT	CASSYSTGGSEAFF
TRBD2	TRBV7-2	TRBJ2-2	few	TGTGCCAGCAGCTTAGATCCCTACCCGGGGGGGCCCTCCGGGGAGCTGTTTTTT	CASSLDPYPGGPSGELFF
TRBD2	TRBV7-9	TRBJ2-2	few	TGTGCCAGCAGCTTGGCGGGGGTGCTACCCAACTCCGCCGGGGAGCTGTTTTTT	CASSLAGVLPNSAGELFF
TRBD2	TRBV27	TRBJ2-2	few	TGTGCCAGCAGTTTCCTGACTAGCGGGAGAACCGGGGAGCTGTTTTTT	CASSFLTSGRTGELFF
-	TRBV27	TRBJ2-2	many	TGTGCCAGCAGAGGAGGGACAGCGAACACCGGGGAGCTGTTTTTT	CASRGGTANTGELFF
-	TRBV7-9	TRBJ2-3	few	TGTGCCAGCAACCCTACTAAAACAGATACGCAGTATTTT	CASNPTKTDTQYF
-	TRBV11-2	TRBJ2-7	many	TGTGCCAGCAGCTTAGATTCCCAGCGGTCCTCCTACGAGCAGTACTTC	CASSLDSQRSSYEQYF
TRBD2	TRBV7-2	TRBJ2-1	-	TGTGCCAGCAGCTATCGGGGGGGGGCTACGAATGAGCAGTTCTTC	CASSYRGGATNEQFF
-	TRBV5-1	TRBJ2-7	many	TGCGCCAGCAGAGGAGGGAGCGAATCCTACGAGCAGTACTTC	CASRGGSESYEQYF
TRBD1	TRBV19	TRBJ2-2	few	TGTGCCAGTAGTATGCGGACAGGGGCTTTGTTCGCGAACACCGGGGAGCTGTCTTTT	CASSMRTGALFANTGELSF
-	TRBV27	TRBJ2-1	many	TGTGCCAGCAAACGGGCCTCCACCCTCAATGAGCAGTTCTTC	CASKRASTLNEQFF
-	TRBV12-3/TRBV12-4	TRBJ1-1	-	TGTGCCAGCAGTTTAGCGGGGGAAGGTACTGAAGCTTTCTTT	CASSLAGEGTEAFF
TRBD1	TRBV6-1	TRBJ1-4	-	TGTGCCAGCAATAGAAGACAGGGCGGCGAAAAACTGTTTTTT	CASNRRQGGEKLFF
-	TRBV20-1	TRBJ2-3	-	TGCAGTGCTAGTGGGCTAATTACTGGCGTGGATACGCAGTATTTT	CSASGLITGVDTQYF
TRBD2	TRBV13	TRBJ2-7	many	TGTGCCAGCAGCCCCTCCTTCGGGACTAGCGGGGCACTAAGCTCCTACGAGCAGTACTTC	CASSPSFGTSGALSSYEQYF
-	TRBV14	TRBJ1-1	few	TGTGCCAGCAGCCAAGATCATTACCAAACGGGAGTTGAAGCTTTCTTT	CASSQDHYQTGVEAFF
TRBD1	TRBV3-1	TRBJ1-6	-	TGTGCCAGCAGCGAGAAAAGGACAGGGGGTAATTCACCCCTCCACTTT	CASSEKRTGGNSPLHF
-	TRBV28	TRBJ2-5	many	TGTGCCAGCAGTCGGGAGTGGCAGGGGGAGACCCAGTACTTC	CASSREWQGETQYF
TRBD1	TRBV7-2	TRBJ1-1	many	TGTGCCAGCAGCGGTACAGGGGGGTTCACTGAAGCTTTCTTT	CASSGTGGFTEAFF
TRBD2	TRBV4-3	TRBJ2-5	-	TGCGCCAGCAGCCCCGTCGGACTAGAAGAGACCCAGTACTTC	CASSPVGLEETQYF
TRBD1	TRBV28	TRBJ2-3	-	TGTGCCAGCAGCTCCGGGACAGGGCGACATACGCAGTATTTT	CASSSGTGRHTQYF
-	TRBV20-1	TRBJ2-1	-	TGCAGTGCTCGGGACATAAGATTCTACAATGAGCAGTTCTTC	CSARDIRFYNEQFF
TRBD2	TRBV2	TRBJ2-3	few	TGTGCCAGCAGTTCACTTCTAGCGGGGGGGCCTCATACGCAGTATTTT	CASSSLLAGGPHTQYF
TRBD1	TRBV29-1	TRBJ2-5	-	TGCAGCGTTCCTCAATCGGGGACAGTTGAGACCCAGTACTTC	CSVPQSGTVETQYF
TRBD1	TRBV7-9	TRBJ2-1	many	TGTGCCAGCAGCGCCGCAGGGGGAAGGTCCTACAATGAGCAATTCTTC	CASSAAGGRSYNEQFF
-	TRBV14	TRBJ1-1	-	TGTGCCAGCAGCCATGGAAGGGGTCAGAACACTGAAGCTTTCTTT	CASSHGRGQNTEAFF
TRBD2	TRBV25-1	TRBJ2-3	-	TGTGCCAGCAGTAGTCCCCCGGGACTAGTCATGGCAGATACGCAGTATTTT	CASSSPPGLVMADTQYF
-	TRBV6-2/TRBV6-3	TRBJ1-1	many	TGTGCCAGCAGTTACCCCCAGGGCGCGATGAACACTGAAGCTTTCTTT	CASSYPQGAMNTEAFF
TRBD1	TRBV6-1	TRBJ1-1	-	TGTGCCAGCAGGGGGGACAGGGCGGGAGCTTTCTTT	CASRGDRAGAFF
TRBD1	TRBV20-1	TRBJ1-5	many	TGCAGTGCTTCGACAGGGAGCAATCAGCCCCAGCATTTT	CSASTGSNQPQHF
-	TRBV28	TRBJ1-6	many	TGTGCCAGCAGTCCTGACAGGTCCCGGGGATATAATTCACCCCTCCACTTT	CASSPDRSRGYNSPLHF